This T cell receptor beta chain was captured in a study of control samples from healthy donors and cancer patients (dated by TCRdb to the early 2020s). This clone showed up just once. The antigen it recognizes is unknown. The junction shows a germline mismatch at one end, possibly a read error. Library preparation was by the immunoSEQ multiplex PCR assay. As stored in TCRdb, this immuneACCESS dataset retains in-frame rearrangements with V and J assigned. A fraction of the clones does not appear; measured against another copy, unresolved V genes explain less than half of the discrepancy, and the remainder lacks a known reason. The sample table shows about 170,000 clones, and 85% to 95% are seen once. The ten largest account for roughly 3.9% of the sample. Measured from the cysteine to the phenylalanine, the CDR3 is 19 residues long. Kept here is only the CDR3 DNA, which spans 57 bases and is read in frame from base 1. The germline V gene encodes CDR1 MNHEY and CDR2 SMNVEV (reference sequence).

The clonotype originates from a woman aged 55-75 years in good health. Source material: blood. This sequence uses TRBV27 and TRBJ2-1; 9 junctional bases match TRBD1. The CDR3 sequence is CASRLSIRGGTGTYNEQFF. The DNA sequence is TGTGCCAGCAGGTTATCCATCAGGGGGGGGACAGGGACCTACAATGAGCAGTTCTTC.